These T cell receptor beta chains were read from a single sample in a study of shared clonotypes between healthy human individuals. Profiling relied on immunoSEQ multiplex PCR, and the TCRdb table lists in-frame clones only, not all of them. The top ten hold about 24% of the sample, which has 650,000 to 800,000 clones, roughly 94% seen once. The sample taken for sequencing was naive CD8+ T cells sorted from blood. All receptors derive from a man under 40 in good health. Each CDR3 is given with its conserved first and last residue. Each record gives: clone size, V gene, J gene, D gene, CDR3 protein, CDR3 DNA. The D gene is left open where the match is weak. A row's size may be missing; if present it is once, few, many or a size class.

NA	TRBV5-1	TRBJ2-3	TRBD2	CASSLALGLAGDTQYF	TGCGCCAGCAGCTTGGCCCTGGGACTAGCGGGAGATACGCAGTATTTT
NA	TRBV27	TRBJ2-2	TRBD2	CASSYSVGDAGVPGELFF	TGTGCCAGCAGTTATTCCGTGGGAGATGCGGGAGTGCCCGGGGAGCTGTTTTTT
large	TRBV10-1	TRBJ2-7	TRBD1	CAIPGQGAWEQYF	TGCGCCATCCCGGGACAGGGGGCTTGGGAGCAGTACTTC
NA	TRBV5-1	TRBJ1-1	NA	CASSLAGGFTTEAFF	TGCGCCAGCAGCTTGGCCGGGGGATTTACCACTGAAGCTTTCTTT
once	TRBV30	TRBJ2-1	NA	CAWSVGAHNEQFF	TGTGCCTGGAGTGTTGGGGCCCACAATGAGCAGTTCTTC
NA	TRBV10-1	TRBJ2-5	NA	CANRTTQETQYF	TGCGCCAACAGGACTACCCAAGAGACCCAGTACTTC
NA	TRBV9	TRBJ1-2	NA	CASSVGAQTFNYGYTF	TGTGCCAGCAGCGTAGGGGCCCAAACTTTTAACTATGGCTACACCTTC
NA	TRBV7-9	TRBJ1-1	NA	CASSLWDMNTEAFF	TGTGCCAGCAGCTTATGGGACATGAACACTGAAGCTTTCTTT
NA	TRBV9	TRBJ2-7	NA	CASSLGTGTYEQYF	TGTGCCAGCAGCCTCGGGACCGGGACCTACGAGCAGTACTTC
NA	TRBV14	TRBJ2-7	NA	CASSQDTEISYEQYF	TGTGCCAGCAGCCAGGACACCGAAATTTCCTACGAGCAGTACTTC
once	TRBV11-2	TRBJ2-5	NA	CASSLGTKRPQETQYF	TGTGCCAGCAGCTTAGGTACCAAGCGACCGCAAGAGACCCAGTACTTC
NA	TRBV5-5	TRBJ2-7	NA	CASSRRQNTQSSYEQYF	TGTGCCAGCAGCCGTCGCCAAAATACCCAGAGCTCCTACGAGCAGTACTTC
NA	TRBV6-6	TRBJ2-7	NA	CASSTLGVGHYEQYF	TGTGCCAGCAGTACTCTAGGGGTGGGGCACTACGAGCAGTACTTC